This T cell receptor (beta chain) stems from a study of blood T cell repertoires in COVID-19. This clone was detected only once. Germline CDR1 SGHDT, CDR2 YYEEEE. The V and J ends lost 0 bases and 2 bases respectively, with 17 bases between them. This CDR3 has 17 residues. Some clones are missing from TCRdb's copy, which holds only in-frame ones; the method was immunoSEQ multiplex PCR. The sample has some 150,000 clones, approximately 90% seen once. This clonotype was sampled from a woman in her 70s with acute or convalescent COVID-19. V is TRBV5-6 and J is TRBJ1-1; a weak D match, TRBD1 (5 bases). The sample was peripheral blood. The CDR3 sequence is CASSLEGQGLINTEAFF. The CDR3 DNA sequence: TGTGCCAGCAGCTTGGAGGGGCAGGGCCTAATTAACACTGAAGCTTTCTTT.